This entry lists 10 T cell receptor beta chains sequenced from one sample in a study of cytomegalovirus exposure and HLA in healthy donors. 13 Jbeta primers and 60 Vbeta primers were used for the PCR. The assay was immunoSEQ multiplex PCR, and TCRdb's table has in-frame clones only and misses some. The table has about 190,000 clones, roughly four fifths seen once; the top ten hold around 2.1%. Sample: PBMCs. The origin of the receptors is a woman in her late teens or twenties in good health and CMV-seropositive.

The chain employs TRBV7-3 and TRBJ2-3; TRBD2 might be the D (7 bases). V was pared by 1 base and J by 4 bases, with 12 bases between. The CDR3 totals 15 residues. Germline loops: CDR1 SGHTA, CDR2 FQGTGA. For the CDR3, the DNA is TGTGCCAGCAGCTTAAGCGGGGGCCACTCAGATACGCAGTATTTT. As protein: CASSLSGGHSDTQYF. The variable domain in full, completed from reference TRBV7-3 and TRBJ2-3, reads GAGVSQTPSNKVTEKGKYVELRCDPISGHTALYWYRQSLGQGPEFLIYFQGTGAADDSGLPNDRFFAVRPEGSVSTLKIQRTERGDSAVYLCASSLSGGHSDTQYFGPGTRLTVL.

This chain joins TRBV7-9 and TRBJ2-1; 7 nucleotides align to TRBD2. Germline V gives CDR1 SEHNR, CDR2 FQNEAQ (reference sequence). The CDR3 covers 14 residues. J gave up 7 bases and V 1 base, and 4 bases lay outside the gene matches. The CDR3 spells CASSLVGGWNEQFF. CDR3 DNA sequence: TGTGCCAGCAGCTTAGTGGGAGGGTGGAATGAGCAGTTCTTC.

The gene calls are TRBV7-2 and TRBJ2-7; 7 bases agree with TRBD2. V lost 4 bases to trimming and J lost 3 bases; unmatched junction nucleotides: 12. CDR1 is SGHTA, CDR2 FQGNSA, per germline. The CDR3 consists of 16 residues. The CDR3 DNA reads TGTGCCAGCAGCTCCCCACAGCGGGGAGTATTCTACGAGCAGTACGTC. Its protein is CASSSPQRGVFYEQYV.

V and J are TRBV6-6 and TRBJ2-3, with 10 bases lining up with TRBD2. Germline V lookup: CDR1 MNHNY, CDR2 SVGAGI (reference sequence). The CDR3 runs to 16 residues. V gave up 0 bases and J gave up 3 bases; unmatched junction bases: 3. In DNA form, the CDR3 reads TGTGCCAGCAGTTACTCGAGTAGCGGGGGGACAGATACGCAGTATTTT. Translated, it gives CASSYSSSGGTDTQYF.

In DNA, the CDR3 is TGTGCCAGCTCTCTACTTAGCAGCCCGTTCTTC. It is translated as CASSLLSSPFF. V gene TRBV18 combines with J gene TRBJ2-1, with D hard to call. V lost 6 bases to trimming and J lost 15 bases, with 15 bases between them. Germline V gene data show CDR1 as KGHSH and CDR2 as LQKENI. This CDR3 has 11 amino acids.

The sample holds a few counts of this clone. The rearrangement joins TRBV25-1 to TRBJ2-5; D unclear. Trimming left V 4 bases short and J 4 bases short, with 4 bases between. Germline-derived CDR1 and CDR2 are MGHDK and SYGVNS. CDR3 length: 11 amino acids. CDR3: CASSVSETQYF. In DNA form, the CDR3 reads TGTGCCAGCAGTGTCTCAGAGACCCAGTACTTC.

A remark on this clone: The junction departs from the called germline gene at one end, perhaps through a read error. The V and J genes are TRBV7-9 and TRBJ2-1; D remains unclear. CDR3 size: 12 residues. Looked up from germline, CDR1 is SEHNR and CDR2 is FQNEAQ (reference sequence). CDR3 sequence (DNA): TGTTCCAGCAGCTTAGTCCTTTATGAGCAGTTCTTC. The encoded protein is CSSSLVLYEQFF. The full variable domain, in which reference TRBV7-9 and TRBJ2-1 provide the parts outside the CDR3, is DTGVSQNPRHKITKRGQNVTFRCDPISEHNRLYWYRQTLGQGPEFLTYFQNEAQLEKSRLLSDRFSAERPKGSFSTLEIQRTEQGDSAMYLCSSSLVLYEQFFGPGTRLTVL.

The CDR3 reads CASSEEAIGYSNQPQHF. The CDR3, as DNA: TGTGCCAGCAGTGAAGAAGCGATCGGATATAGCAATCAGCCCCAGCATTTT. This chain links TRBV6-1 with TRBJ1-5; D gene unclear. Germline lookup yields CDR1 MNHNS and CDR2 SASEGT. The V end lost 1 base, the J end lost 0 bases, and 13 bases lay between the germline ends. There are 17 residues in the CDR3.

The chain has TRBV9 and TRBJ2-5; maybe TRBD2 (5 bases). Trimming cost V 3 bases and J 2 bases, with 11 bases left between them. The germline V gene encodes CDR1 SGDLS and CDR2 YYNGEE. This CDR3 contains 14 residues. CDR3 residues: CASSDGLSQETQYF. The CDR3, as DNA: TGTGCCAGCAGCGACGGACTGTCACAAGAGACCCAGTACTTC.

The gene calls are TRBV29-1 and TRBJ2-7; 7 bases match TRBD1. V dropped 7 bases and J dropped 0; count of bases not matched to a gene: 12. The CDR3 extends over 15 amino acids. Germline assignment: CDR1 SQVTM and CDR2 ANQGSEA. CDR3 nucleotide sequence: TGCAGCGCAATCCCAGGGGGAGTTAGCTCCTACGAGCAGTACTTC. As protein: CSAIPGGVSSYEQYF.